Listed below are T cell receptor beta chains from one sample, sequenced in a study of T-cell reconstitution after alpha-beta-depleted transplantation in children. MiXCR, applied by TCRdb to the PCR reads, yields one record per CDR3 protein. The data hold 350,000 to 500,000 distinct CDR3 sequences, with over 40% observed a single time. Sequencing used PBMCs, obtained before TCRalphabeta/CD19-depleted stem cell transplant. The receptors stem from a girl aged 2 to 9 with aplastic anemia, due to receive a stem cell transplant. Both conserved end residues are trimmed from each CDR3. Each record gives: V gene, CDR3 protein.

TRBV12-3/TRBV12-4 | ASTTGRIQETQY
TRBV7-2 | ASSLRSGGRNEQY
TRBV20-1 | SANRRASGGGTQY
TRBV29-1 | SVESGTGGSYEQY
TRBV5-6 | ASSLPEGPRYEQF
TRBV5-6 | ASSPEKSGYYGYT
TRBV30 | AWDRSRTGMGTGELF
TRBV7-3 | ASSFPLAGPGTDTQY
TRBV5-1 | ASRGSDTGELF
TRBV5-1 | ASSLEVAGDYEQY
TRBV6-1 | ASSRLAPDTQY
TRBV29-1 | SVELSDEDYGYT
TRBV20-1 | SVQGSGNTIY
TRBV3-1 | ASRANMGSSYEQY
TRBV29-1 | SGPTGGLSVTQY
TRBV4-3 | ASSAQTGGLGKLF
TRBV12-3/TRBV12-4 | ASSSATSLWETQY
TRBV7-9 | ASLPSGPSTDTQY
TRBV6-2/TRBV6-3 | ASSYGGRVTEAF
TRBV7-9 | ASSPAQDRVHEQY
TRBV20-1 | SAFEPGTDTQY
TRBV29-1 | SVEQLTDTQY
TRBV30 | AWSVPGGGQPQH
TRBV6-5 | ASSYSSMGLGTDTQY
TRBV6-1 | ASNPGGSYNEQF
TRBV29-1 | SVEKLSSYEQY
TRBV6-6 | ASSPHRQGAQY
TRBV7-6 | ASSPELAVTDTQY
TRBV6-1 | ASSQQQPSGANVLT
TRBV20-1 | SARFGNIQY
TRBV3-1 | ASSVGLAGSAQF